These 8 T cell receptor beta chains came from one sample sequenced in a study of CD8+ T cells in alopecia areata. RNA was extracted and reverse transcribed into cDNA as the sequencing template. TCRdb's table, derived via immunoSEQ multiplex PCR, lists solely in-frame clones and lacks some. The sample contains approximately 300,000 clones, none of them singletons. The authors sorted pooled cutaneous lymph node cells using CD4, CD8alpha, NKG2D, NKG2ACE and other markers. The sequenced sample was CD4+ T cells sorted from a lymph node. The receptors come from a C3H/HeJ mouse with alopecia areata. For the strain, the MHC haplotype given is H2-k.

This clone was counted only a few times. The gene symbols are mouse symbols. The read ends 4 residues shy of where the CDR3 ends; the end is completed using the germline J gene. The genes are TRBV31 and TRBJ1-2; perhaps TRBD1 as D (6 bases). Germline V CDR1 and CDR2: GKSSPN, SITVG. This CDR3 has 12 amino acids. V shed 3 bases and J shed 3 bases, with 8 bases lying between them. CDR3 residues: CAWRQGHSDYTF. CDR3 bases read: TGTGCCTGGAGACAGGGACACTCC. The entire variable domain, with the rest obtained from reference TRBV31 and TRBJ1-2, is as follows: AQTIHQWPVAEIKAVGSPLSLGCTIKGKSSPNLYWYWQATGGTLQQLFYSITVGQVESVVQLNLSASRPKDDQFILSTEKLLLSHSGFYLCAWRQGHSDYTFGSGTRLLVI.

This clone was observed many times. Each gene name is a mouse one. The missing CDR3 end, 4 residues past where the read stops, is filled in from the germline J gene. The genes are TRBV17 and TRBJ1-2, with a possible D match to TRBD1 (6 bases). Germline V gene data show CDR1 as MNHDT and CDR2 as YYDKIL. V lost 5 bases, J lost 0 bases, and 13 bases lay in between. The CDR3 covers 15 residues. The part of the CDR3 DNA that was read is TGTGCTAGCAGTTACCGGGACAATGCAAACTCC. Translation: CASSYRDNANS. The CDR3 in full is CASSYRDNANSDYTF. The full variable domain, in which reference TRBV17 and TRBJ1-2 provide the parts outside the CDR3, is DTTVKQNPRYKLARVGKPVNLICSQTMNHDTMYWYQKKPNQAPKLLLFYYDKILNREADTFEKFQSSRPNNSFCSLYIGSAGLEYSAMYLCASSYRDNANSDYTFGSGTRLLVI.

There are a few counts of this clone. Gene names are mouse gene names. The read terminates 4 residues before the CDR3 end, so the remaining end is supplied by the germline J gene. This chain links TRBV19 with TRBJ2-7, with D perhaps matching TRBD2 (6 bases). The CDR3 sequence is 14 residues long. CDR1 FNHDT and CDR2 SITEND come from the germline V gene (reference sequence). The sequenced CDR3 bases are TGTGCCAGCAGTATATTGGCTGGGGTGTAT. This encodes CASSILAGVY. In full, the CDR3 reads CASSILAGVYEQYF.

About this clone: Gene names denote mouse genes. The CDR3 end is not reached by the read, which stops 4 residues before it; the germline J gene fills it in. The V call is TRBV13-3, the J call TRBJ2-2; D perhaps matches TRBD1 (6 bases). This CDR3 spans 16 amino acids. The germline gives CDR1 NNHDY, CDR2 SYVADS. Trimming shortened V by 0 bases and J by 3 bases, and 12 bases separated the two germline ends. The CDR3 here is CASSDEGRGDTGQLYF. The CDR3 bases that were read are TGTGCCAGCAGTGATGAGGGCAGGGGTGACACCGGG.

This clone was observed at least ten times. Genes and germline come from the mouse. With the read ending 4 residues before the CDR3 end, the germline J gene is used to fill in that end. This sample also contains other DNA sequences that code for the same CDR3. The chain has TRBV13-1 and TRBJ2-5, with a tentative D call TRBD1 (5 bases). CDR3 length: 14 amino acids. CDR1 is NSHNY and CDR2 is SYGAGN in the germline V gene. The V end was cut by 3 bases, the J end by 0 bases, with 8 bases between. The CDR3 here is CASSGTINQDTQYF. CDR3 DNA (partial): TGTGCCAGCAGTGGGACAATTAACCAAGAC.

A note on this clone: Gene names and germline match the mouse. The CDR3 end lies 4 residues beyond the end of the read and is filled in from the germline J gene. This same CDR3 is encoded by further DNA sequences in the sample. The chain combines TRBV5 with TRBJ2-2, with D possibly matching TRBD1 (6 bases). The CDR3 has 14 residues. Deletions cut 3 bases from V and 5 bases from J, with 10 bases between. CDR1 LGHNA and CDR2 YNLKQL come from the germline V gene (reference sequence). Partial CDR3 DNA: TGTGCCAGCAGCCAGGAGGGGGTTACCGGG. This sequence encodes CASSQEGVTG. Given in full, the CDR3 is CASSQEGVTGQLYF.

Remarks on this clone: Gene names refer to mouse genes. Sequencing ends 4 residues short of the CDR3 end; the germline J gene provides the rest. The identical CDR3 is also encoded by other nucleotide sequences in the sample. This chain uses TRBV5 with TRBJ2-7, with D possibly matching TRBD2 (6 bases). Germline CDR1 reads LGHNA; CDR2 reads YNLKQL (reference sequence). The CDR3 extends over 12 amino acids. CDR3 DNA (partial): TGTGCCAGCAGCCAACTGGGGTAT. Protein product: CASSQLGY. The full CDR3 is CASSQLGYEQYF.

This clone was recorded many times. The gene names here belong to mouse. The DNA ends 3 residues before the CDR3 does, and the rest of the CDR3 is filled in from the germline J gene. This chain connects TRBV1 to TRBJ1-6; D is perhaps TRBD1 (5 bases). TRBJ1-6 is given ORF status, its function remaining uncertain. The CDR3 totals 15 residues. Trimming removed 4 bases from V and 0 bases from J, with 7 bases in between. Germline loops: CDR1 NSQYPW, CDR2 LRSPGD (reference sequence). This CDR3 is CTCSGQNSYNSPLYF. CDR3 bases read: TGCACCTGCAGTGGACAGAATTCCTATAATTCGCCC.